This is a list of T cell receptor beta chains from one sample in a study of blood T cell repertoires in COVID-19. Method: immunoSEQ multiplex PCR; TCRdb's copy keeps in-frame clones and lacks some. Of roughly 380,000 clones in the sample, approximately 87% were seen once. The sequencing sample was made of PBMCs or T cells enriched from blood (not recorded which). The receptors derive from a man aged 25-45 years who had recovered from COVID-19. CDR3s include the opening cysteine and the closing phenylalanine or tryptophan. The D gene is left open where the match is weak. Some rows mark clone size as missing; the rest say once, few, many or name a class of expanded clone.

cdr3_length j_call clone_size d_call v_call cdr3_aa cdr3_nt
13 TRBJ1-6 few TRBD1 TRBV7-9 CASRRDRASPLHF TGTGCCAGCCGCCGGGACAGAGCTTCACCCCTCCACTTT
14 TRBJ1-6 NA NA TRBV7-8 CASSDRVADSPLHF TGTGCCAGCAGTGACCGGGTGGCTGATTCACCCCTCCACTTT
16 TRBJ2-5 NA NA TRBV7-6 CASSSGLSLNVETQYF TGTGCCAGCAGCTCAGGACTCTCCTTGAATGTGGAGACCCAGTACTTC
13 TRBJ2-7 NA NA TRBV7-9 CASKGRGAHEQYF TGTGCCAGCAAAGGCAGGGGGGCCCACGAGCAGTACTTC
15 TRBJ2-3 NA TRBD1 TRBV27 CASSPEGASTDTQYF TGTGCCAGCAGCCCCGAGGGGGCCAGCACAGATACGCAGTATTTT
15 TRBJ1-2 NA NA TRBV18 CASSPNRNYNYGYTF TGTGCCAGCTCACCTAACAGGAATTATAACTATGGCTACACCTTC
19 TRBJ1-5 NA NA TRBV30 CAWSPREIWRSWSNQPQHF TGTGCCTGGAGCCCCCGGGAAATTTGGAGATCGTGGAGCAATCAGCCCCAGCATTTT
14 TRBJ2-2 few NA TRBV18 CASSPPAGFRELFF TGTGCCAGCTCACCCCCGGCGGGATTCAGGGAGCTGTTTTTT
12 TRBJ2-7 NA NA TRBV25-1 CASSGQTYEQYF TGTGCCAGCAGCGGACAGACCTACGAGCAGTACTTC
15 TRBJ1-1 NA NA TRBV5-4 CASSTGVLWNTEAFF TGTGCCAGCAGCACGGGAGTACTGTGGAACACTGAAGCTTTCTTT
15 TRBJ1-2 NA NA TRBV6-5 CASRPAGTLGYGYTF TGTGCCAGCAGGCCCGCGGGGACGCTAGGCTATGGCTACACCTTC
14 TRBJ2-2 NA NA TRBV11-2 CASSPFRQAGELFF TGTGCCAGCAGCCCCTTCCGGCAGGCCGGGGAGCTGTTTTTT
15 TRBJ2-7 NA TRBD1 TRBV7-2 CASSGDRGPSYEQYF TGTGCCAGCAGCGGAGACAGGGGACCATCCTACGAGCAGTACTTC
14 TRBJ1-1 few NA TRBV3-1/TRBV3-2 CASSHDEEYTEAFF TGTGCCAGCAGCCATGATGAGGAGTACACTGAAGCTTTCTTT
15 TRBJ1-6 NA NA TRBV7-9 CASSSHHQNNSPLHF TGTGCCAGCAGCTCCCATCACCAGAATAATTCACCCCTCCACTTT
13 TRBJ2-7 NA NA TRBV5-5 CASSRDFTDEQYF TGTGCCAGCAGCCGGGATTTCACGGACGAGCAGTACTTC
15 TRBJ2-7 NA NA TRBV6-5 CASSSYSGRSYEQYF TGTGCCAGCAGTTCGTACTCAGGGAGGTCCTACGAGCAGTACTTC
17 TRBJ1-2 NA TRBD1 TRBV6-2/TRBV6-3 CASSPGAGGVRNYGYTF TGTGCCAGCAGTCCGGGGGCAGGGGGCGTTCGTAACTATGGCTACACCTTC
14 TRBJ2-1 NA TRBD1 TRBV7-7 CASSRGQGVSEQFF TGTGCCAGCAGTCGAGGACAGGGGGTTAGTGAGCAGTTCTTC
15 TRBJ2-1 NA NA TRBV11-2 CASRPAGSKYNEQFF TGTGCCAGCAGACCCGCGGGGTCCAAATACAATGAGCAGTTCTTC
13 TRBJ1-2 NA NA TRBV12-3/TRBV12-4 CASSLTDSYGYTF TGTGCCAGCAGTCTCACCGACAGCTATGGCTACACCTTC
15 TRBJ2-7 NA NA TRBV6-5 CASSSTGNLPYEQYF TGTGCCAGCAGCTCTACAGGGAACCTACCCTACGAGCAGTACTTC
15 TRBJ1-1 once TRBD1 TRBV7-8 CASSLGSGGRTEAFF TGTGCCAGCAGCTTAGGATCAGGGGGCAGAACTGAAGCTTTCTTT
15 TRBJ1-2 NA NA TRBV6-1 CASSEEAGANYGYTF TGTGCCAGCAGTGAAGAGGCAGGGGCTAACTATGGCTACACCTTC
14 TRBJ2-5 NA NA TRBV9 CASSVGPGEETQYF TGTGCCAGCAGCGTAGGTCCAGGGGAAGAGACCCAGTACTTC
16 TRBJ2-7 NA NA TRBV4-2 CASSQVLTGGQYEQYF TGTGCCAGCAGCCAAGTTTTGACGGGGGGCCAATACGAGCAGTACTTC
15 TRBJ1-4 NA TRBD1 TRBV4-1 CASSYGTGGPEKLFF TGCGCCAGCAGCTACGGGACAGGGGGCCCTGAAAAACTGTTTTTT